A single sample is the source of the 18 T cell receptor beta chains below, sequenced in a study of blood T cell repertoires in COVID-19. Profiling relied on immunoSEQ multiplex PCR, and the TCRdb table lists in-frame clones only, not all of them. The repertoire holds 400,000 or so clones, around 87% seen once, with approximately 1.2% in the top ten. Sequencing input: PBMCs or T cells enriched from blood (not recorded which). These receptors were obtained from a man in his thirties or forties who had recovered from COVID-19.

The V gene is TRBV3-1 (or the pseudogene TRBV3-2), the J gene TRBJ2-7; no definite D call. This CDR3 contains 13 residues. Trimming took off 0 bases at V and 5 bases at J, with 8 bases between the two ends. Germline CDR1 LGHDT, CDR2 YNNKEL (reference sequence). Written as DNA, the CDR3 is TGTGCCAGCAGCCAAGATCTCTTAAACGAGCAGTACTTC. Encoded protein: CASSQDLLNEQYF.

The chain recombines TRBV12-3 or TRBV12-4 with TRBJ2-2; TRBD2 might be the D (6 bases). The length of the CDR3 is 13 residues. Trimming left V 7 bases short and J 3 bases short, with 9 bases between. CDR3 bases: TGTGCCAGCAAGGAGGGTTACACCGGGGAGCTGTTTTTT. This codes for CASKEGYTGELFF.

This chain's CDR3 is CASSPRAQGNYGYTF. For the CDR3, the DNA is TGTGCCAGCTCACCACGAGCACAGGGGAACTATGGCTACACCTTC. The chain links TRBV18 to TRBJ1-2; 7 bases map to TRBD1. The germline CDR1 and CDR2 sequences are KGHSH and LQKENI. The CDR3 is 15 residues long. V was pared by 1 base and J by 2 bases, with 4 bases of the junction left unmatched.

V usage is TRBV24-1 and J usage is TRBJ2-1; possible D gene TRBD1, 6 bases. In germline, CDR1 is KGHDR, CDR2 SFDVKD. Between the trimmed V and J ends, which lost 2 bases and 0 bases, there was a span of 16 bases. The CDR3 extends over 18 amino acids. The CDR3 loop is CATSDWLQGPSSYNEQFF. The CDR3 bases are TGTGCCACCAGTGATTGGCTACAGGGTCCGAGCTCCTACAATGAGCAGTTCTTC.

The J gene is TRBJ2-1, the V gene TRBV5-4; D gene uncertain. This CDR3 comprises 12 residues. Germline-derived CDR1 and CDR2 are SGHNT and YYREEE (reference sequence). V lost 3 bases to trimming and J lost 9 bases, with 10 bases between them. This CDR3 reads CASSSDFGEQFF. CDR3 in DNA: TGTGCCAGCAGCTCCGACTTCGGTGAGCAGTTCTTC.

V is TRBV10-2 and J is TRBJ2-7; 7 bases are shared with TRBD1. The CDR3 covers 12 residues. Germline assignment: CDR1 WSHSY and CDR2 SAAADI. Trimming at V came to 8 bases and at J to 6 bases, leaving 7 bases not matched to a gene. CDR3 amino acids: CASQDRWSEQYF. The CDR3 bases are TGCGCCAGCCAGGACAGGTGGTCCGAGCAGTACTTC.

CDR3 loop: CATSRVRLAGAVGAVPTQYF. CDR3 coding DNA: TGTGCCACCAGCAGAGTACGTCTAGCGGGAGCTGTGGGGGCAGTTCCGACCCAGTACTTC. The chain couples TRBV15 to TRBJ2-5; 10 nucleotides line up with TRBD2. The CDR3 consists of 20 residues. Germline assignment: CDR1 LNHNV and CDR2 YYDKDF (reference sequence). Trimming removed 1 base from V and 7 bases from J; junction bases left unmatched: 21.

The CDR3 nucleotides are TGCGCCAGCAGCCAAGGACTTGCGGCGTCGAACACTGAAGCTTTCTTT. Translating it yields CASSQGLAASNTEAFF. The J gene is TRBJ1-1, the V gene TRBV4-1; D unclear. V shed 1 base and J shed 1 base, with 13 bases lying between them. Per the germline V gene, CDR1 is MGHRA and CDR2 is YSYEKL. This CDR3 is 16 amino acids long.

This chain links TRBV27 with TRBJ1-2; D possibly corresponds to TRBD1 (5 bases). The CDR3 consists of 14 residues. CDR1 and CDR2 from the germline V gene are MNHEY and SMNVEV (reference sequence). V dropped 2 bases and J dropped 10 bases, with 17 bases sitting between them. The CDR3: CASSLGSGRDVYTF. In DNA form, the CDR3 reads TGTGCCAGCAGTTTAGGATCCGGCAGGGATGTCTACACCTTC.

In its sample, this clone was seen a few times. This chain connects TRBV5-1 to TRBJ2-1; TRBD2 matches at 11 bases. CDR3 length: 15 amino acids. The V segment lost 4 bases and the J segment 8 bases; nucleotides outside the gene matches: 8. Germline V lookup: CDR1 SGHRS, CDR2 YFSETQ. CDR3 protein: CASSNSGRAGYEQFF. The CDR3, as DNA: TGCGCCAGCAGCAATAGCGGGAGGGCGGGATATGAGCAGTTCTTC.

The chain uses TRBV13 and TRBJ2-7, with TRBD1 matching 10 bases. The germline CDR1 and CDR2 sequences are PRHDT and FYEKMQ (reference sequence). Losses at the gene ends were 2 bases for V and 3 bases for J; bases not matched to a gene: 4. CDR3 length equals 15 residues. Written as DNA, the CDR3 is TGTGCCAGCAGCTTATGGGACAGGGGTTACTACGAGCAGTACTTC. It is translated as CASSLWDRGYYEQYF.

The chain joins TRBV12-5 to TRBJ1-1; D remains ambiguous. The CDR3 runs 11 residues. Trimming took off 6 bases at V and 3 bases at J, with 5 bases between the two ends. The germline V gene has CDR1 LGHNT and CDR2 FRNRAP. Here the CDR3 reads CASGQYTEAFF. The CDR3 DNA sequence: TGTGCTAGTGGCCAATACACTGAAGCTTTCTTT.

The V call is TRBV3-1 (or the pseudogene TRBV3-2), the J call TRBJ1-1; 8 bases align to TRBD1. Trimming took 1 base from V and 5 from J; bases not matched to a gene: 6. The germline gives CDR1 LGHDT, CDR2 YNNKEL (reference sequence). CDR3 length: 15 residues. As DNA, the CDR3 is TGTGCCAGCAGCCAAGGAGGGACAGGAGCAACTGAAGCTTTCTTT. Its translation is CASSQGGTGATEAFF.

The chain recombines TRBV12-3 or TRBV12-4 with TRBJ1-1; D unresolved. V lost 5 bases, J lost 1 base, and 5 bases lay in between. The CDR3 length is 12 residues. The CDR3 DNA follows: TGTGCCAGCAGTCAAGCGAACACTGAAGCTTTCTTT. It yields the protein CASSQANTEAFF.

This clone was counted once. This rearrangement joins TRBV7-9 to TRBJ2-3; possible D gene TRBD1, 5 bases. With 1 base removed from V and 4 bases from J, the gap between germline ends came to 9 bases. The CDR3 length is 14 residues. Germline V gives CDR1 SEHNR, CDR2 FQNEAQ (reference sequence). The CDR3 nucleotides are TGTGCCAGCAGCTTAGATCAGGGATCAGATACGCAGTATTTT. Protein product: CASSLDQGSDTQYF. Drawing the rest from reference TRBV7-9 and TRBJ2-3, the complete variable domain is DTGVSQNPRHKITKRGQNVTFRCDPISEHNRLYWYRQTLGQGPEFLTYFQNEAQLEKSRLLSDRFSAERPKGSFSTLEIQRTEQGDSAMYLCASSLDQGSDTQYFGPGTRLTVL.

The gene calls are TRBV18 and TRBJ1-5, with 9 positions matching TRBD1. There are 16 residues in the CDR3. Germline trimming cut 2 bases from V and 7 bases from J; bases unmatched to any gene: 9. CDR1 and CDR2 from the germline V gene are KGHSH and LQKENI. The CDR3 loop reads CASSPKWDRVTQPQHF. CDR3 nucleotide sequence: TGTGCCAGCTCACCAAAGTGGGACAGGGTGACCCAGCCCCAGCATTTT.

Written as DNA, the CDR3 is TGTGCCAGCAGCCAGTCCCCGGAGGTTGCCTACAATGAGCAGTTCTTC. Protein product: CASSQSPEVAYNEQFF. This chain links TRBV11-2 with TRBJ2-1; D is possibly TRBD2 (5 bases). The CDR3 consists of 16 residues. Germline V gene lookup returns CDR1 SGHAT and CDR2 FQNNGV. Trimming removed 5 bases from V and 2 bases from J, with 16 bases in between.

This clone has a handful of counts. This chain connects TRBV19 to TRBJ1-5, with D tentatively TRBD1 (6 bases). The CDR3 has 15 amino acids. With 3 bases removed from V and 8 bases from J, the gap between germline ends came to 17 bases. Germline loops: CDR1 LNHDA, CDR2 SQIVND (reference sequence). The CDR3 here is CASSIVTGGEEPQHF. The CDR3 DNA reads TGTGCCAGTAGTATTGTAACGGGGGGCGAGGAGCCCCAGCATTTT.